This T cell receptor (beta chain) appears in the sequencing data of a study of neoadjuvant nivolumab and ipilimumab in lung cancer. Study observations and caveats: Resected tumors had greater TCR richness and clonality than uninvolved lung. Blood richness before therapy tracked richness in tumors resected after neoadjuvant therapy. Only two of four nivolumab-treated tumors gained richness and clonality by surgery.

Sequencing used immunoSEQ multiplex PCR; TCRdb keeps in-frame clones, though not all of them. The sample contains over 25,000 clones, approximately 80% of which appear only once. The CDR3 sequence is 16 residues long. Per the germline V gene, CDR1 is PRHDT and CDR2 is FYEKMQ (reference sequence). Losses at the gene ends were 5 bases for V and 5 bases for J; bases not matched to a gene: 9. In the case of this clone: Its antigen is not known.

This sequence was found in an adult with non-small cell lung cancer. The material sequenced was tumor tissue, taken after neoadjuvant nivolumab, alone or with ipilimumab, at or shortly before surgery. The genes are TRBV13 and TRBJ2-5; the match to TRBD1 covers 12 bases. CDR3 sequence: CASSPRGQGAVETQYF. Here the CDR3 DNA reads TGTGCCAGCAGCCCGAGGGGACAGGGGGCGGTGGAGACCCAGTACTTC.